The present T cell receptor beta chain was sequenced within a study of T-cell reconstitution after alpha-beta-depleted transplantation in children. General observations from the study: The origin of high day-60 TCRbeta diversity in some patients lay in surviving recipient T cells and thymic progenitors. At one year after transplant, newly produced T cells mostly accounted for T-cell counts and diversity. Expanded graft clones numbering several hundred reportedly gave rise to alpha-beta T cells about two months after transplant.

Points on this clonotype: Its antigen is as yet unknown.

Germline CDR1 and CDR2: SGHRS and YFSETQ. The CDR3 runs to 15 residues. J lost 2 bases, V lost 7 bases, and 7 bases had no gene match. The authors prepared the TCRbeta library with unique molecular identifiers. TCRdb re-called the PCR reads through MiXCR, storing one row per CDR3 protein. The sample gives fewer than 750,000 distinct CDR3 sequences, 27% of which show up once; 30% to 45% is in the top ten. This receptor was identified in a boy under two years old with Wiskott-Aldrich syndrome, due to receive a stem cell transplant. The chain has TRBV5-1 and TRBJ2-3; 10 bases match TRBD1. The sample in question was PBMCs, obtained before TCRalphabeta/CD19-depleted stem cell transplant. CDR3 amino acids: CASGGTGASTDTQYF. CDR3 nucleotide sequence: TGCGCCAGCGGCGGGACAGGGGCTTCCACAGATACGCAGTATTTT.